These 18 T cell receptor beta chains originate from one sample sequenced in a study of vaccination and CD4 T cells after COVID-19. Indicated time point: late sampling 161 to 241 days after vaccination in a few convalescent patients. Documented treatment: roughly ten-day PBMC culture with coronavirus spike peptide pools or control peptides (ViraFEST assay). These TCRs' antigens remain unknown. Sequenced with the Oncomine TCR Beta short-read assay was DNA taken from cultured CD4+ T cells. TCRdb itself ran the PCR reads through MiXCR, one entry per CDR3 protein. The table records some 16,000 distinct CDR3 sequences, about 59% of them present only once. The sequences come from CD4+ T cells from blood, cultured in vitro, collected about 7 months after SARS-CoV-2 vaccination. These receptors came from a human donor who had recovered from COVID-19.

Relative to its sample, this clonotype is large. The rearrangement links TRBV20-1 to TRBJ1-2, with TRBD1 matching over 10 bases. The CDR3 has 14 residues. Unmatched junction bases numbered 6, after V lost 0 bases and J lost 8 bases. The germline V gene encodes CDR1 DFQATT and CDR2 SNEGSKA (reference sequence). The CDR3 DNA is TGCAGTGCTAGAGACCGACAGGGGGCCGTGGGCTACACCTTC. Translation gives CSARDRQGAVGYTF.

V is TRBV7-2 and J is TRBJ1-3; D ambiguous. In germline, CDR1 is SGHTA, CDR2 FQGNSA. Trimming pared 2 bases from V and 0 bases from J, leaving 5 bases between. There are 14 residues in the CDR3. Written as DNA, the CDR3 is TGTGCCAGCAGCTTAAGGGCCTCTGGAAACACCATATATTTT. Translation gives CASSLRASGNTIYF.

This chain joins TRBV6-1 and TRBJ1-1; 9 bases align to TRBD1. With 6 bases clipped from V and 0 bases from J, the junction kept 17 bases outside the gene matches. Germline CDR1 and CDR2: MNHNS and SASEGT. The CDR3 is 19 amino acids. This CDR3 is CASSTSRTGEGIMNTEAFF. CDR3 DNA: TGTGCCAGCAGCACGTCCAGGACAGGGGAGGGGATCATGAACACTGAAGCTTTCTTT.

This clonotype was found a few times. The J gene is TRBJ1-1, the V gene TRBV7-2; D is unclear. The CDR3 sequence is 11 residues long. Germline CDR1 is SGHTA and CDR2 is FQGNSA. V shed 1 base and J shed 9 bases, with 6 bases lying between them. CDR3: CASSLGGKAFF. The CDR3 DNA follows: TGTGCCAGCAGCTTAGGCGGGAAAGCTTTCTTT. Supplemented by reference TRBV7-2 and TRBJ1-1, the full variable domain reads GAGVSQSPSNKVTEKGKDVELRCDPISGHTALYWYRQSLGQGLEFLIYFQGNSAPDKSGLPSDRFSAERTGGSVSTLTIQRTQQEDSAVYLCASSLGGKAFFGQGTRLTVV.

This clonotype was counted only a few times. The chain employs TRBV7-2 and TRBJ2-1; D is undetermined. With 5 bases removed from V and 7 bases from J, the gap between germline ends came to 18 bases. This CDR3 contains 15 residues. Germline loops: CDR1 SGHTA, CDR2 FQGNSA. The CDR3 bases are TGTGCCAGCAGCCGACGACAATTTGGACCGAATGAGCAGTTCTTC. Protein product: CASSRRQFGPNEQFF. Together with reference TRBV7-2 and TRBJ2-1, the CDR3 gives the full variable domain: GAGVSQSPSNKVTEKGKDVELRCDPISGHTALYWYRQSLGQGLEFLIYFQGNSAPDKSGLPSDRFSAERTGGSVSTLTIQRTQQEDSAVYLCASSRRQFGPNEQFFGPGTRLTVL.

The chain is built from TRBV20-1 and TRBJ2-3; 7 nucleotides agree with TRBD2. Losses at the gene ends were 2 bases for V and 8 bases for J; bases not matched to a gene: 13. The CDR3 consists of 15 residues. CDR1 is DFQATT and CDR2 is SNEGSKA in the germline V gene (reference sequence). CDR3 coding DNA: TGCAGTGCTAGACCGGCTAGCGGCCTTTCGGGTACGCAGTATTTT. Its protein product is CSARPASGLSGTQYF.

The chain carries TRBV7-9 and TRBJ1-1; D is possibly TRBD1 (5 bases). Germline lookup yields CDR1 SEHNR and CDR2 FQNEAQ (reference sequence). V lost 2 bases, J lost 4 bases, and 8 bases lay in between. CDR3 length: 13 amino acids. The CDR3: CASSLYGGTEAFF. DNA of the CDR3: TGTGCCAGCAGCTTATATGGGGGCACTGAAGCTTTCTTT.

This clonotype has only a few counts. The CDR3 region has the DNA TGTGCCAGCAGCTTAGCGATGGGTTTTAATTCACCCCTCCACTTT. It translates to CASSLAMGFNSPLHF. The chain uses TRBV7-2 and TRBJ1-6; D ambiguous. Germline values: CDR1 SGHTA, CDR2 FQGNSA. The length of the CDR3 is 15 residues. Trimming left V 0 bases short and J 6 bases short, with 9 bases between. The full variable domain, its missing parts supplied by reference TRBV7-2 and TRBJ1-6, is GAGVSQSPSNKVTEKGKDVELRCDPISGHTALYWYRQSLGQGLEFLIYFQGNSAPDKSGLPSDRFSAERTGGSVSTLTIQRTQQEDSAVYLCASSLAMGFNSPLHFGNGTRLTVT.

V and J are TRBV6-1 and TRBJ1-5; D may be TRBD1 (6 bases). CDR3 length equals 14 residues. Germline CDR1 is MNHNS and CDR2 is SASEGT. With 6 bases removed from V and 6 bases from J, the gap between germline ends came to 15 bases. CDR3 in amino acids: CASRLDSEAQPQHF. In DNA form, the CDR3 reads TGTGCCAGCAGGCTGGACAGCGAGGCTCAGCCCCAGCATTTT.

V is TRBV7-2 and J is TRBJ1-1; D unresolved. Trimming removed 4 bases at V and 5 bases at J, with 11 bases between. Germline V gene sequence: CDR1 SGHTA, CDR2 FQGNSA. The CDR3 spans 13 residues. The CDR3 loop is CASSSGSWTEAFF. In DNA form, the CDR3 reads TGTGCCAGCAGCTCGGGATCGTGGACTGAAGCTTTCTTT.

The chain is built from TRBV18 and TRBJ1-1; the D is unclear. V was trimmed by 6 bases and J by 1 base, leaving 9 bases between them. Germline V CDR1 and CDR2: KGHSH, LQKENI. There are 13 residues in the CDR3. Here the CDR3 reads CASSGQANTEAFF. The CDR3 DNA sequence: TGTGCCAGCTCTGGGCAGGCGAACACTGAAGCTTTCTTT.

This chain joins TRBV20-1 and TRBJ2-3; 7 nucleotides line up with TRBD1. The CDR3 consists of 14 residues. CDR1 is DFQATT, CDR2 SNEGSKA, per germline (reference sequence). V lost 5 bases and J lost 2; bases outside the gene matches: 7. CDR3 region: CSAPKQGTTDTQYF. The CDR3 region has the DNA TGCAGTGCTCCTAAACAGGGGACCACAGATACGCAGTATTTT.

The CDR3 region has the DNA TGCAGTGCTAGAGGTGTACCGGGACAGCGAGATCTTAAGGCCACTGAAGCTTTCTTT. Its translation is CSARGVPGQRDLKATEAFF. The genes are TRBV20-1 and TRBJ1-1; 7 bases agree with TRBD1. Losses at the gene ends were 1 base for V and 4 bases for J; bases not matched to a gene: 21. The germline gives CDR1 DFQATT, CDR2 SNEGSKA (reference sequence). The CDR3 loop spans 19 amino acids.

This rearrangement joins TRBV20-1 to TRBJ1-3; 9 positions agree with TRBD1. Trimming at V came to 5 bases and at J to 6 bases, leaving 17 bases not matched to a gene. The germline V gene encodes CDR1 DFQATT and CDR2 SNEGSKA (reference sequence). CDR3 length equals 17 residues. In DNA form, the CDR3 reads TGCAGTGCTCGCGGGCCCCTGGGACAGGGCGAAGAAAACACCATATATTTT. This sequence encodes CSARGPLGQGEENTIYF.

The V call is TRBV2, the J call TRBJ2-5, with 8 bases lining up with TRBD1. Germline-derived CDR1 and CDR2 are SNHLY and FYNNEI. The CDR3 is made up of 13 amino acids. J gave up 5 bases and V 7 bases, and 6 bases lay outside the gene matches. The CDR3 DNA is TGTGCCAGCACCGCGACAGGGGCGGAGACCCAGTACTTC. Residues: CASTATGAETQYF.

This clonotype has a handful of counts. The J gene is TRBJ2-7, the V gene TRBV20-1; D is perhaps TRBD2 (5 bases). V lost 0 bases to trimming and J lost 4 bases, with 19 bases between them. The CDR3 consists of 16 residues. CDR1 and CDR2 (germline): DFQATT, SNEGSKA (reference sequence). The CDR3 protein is CSARDMRVPIDYEQYF. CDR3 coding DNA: TGCAGTGCTAGAGATATGAGGGTACCAATAGATTACGAGCAGTACTTC.

CDR3 loop: CASSFATGGHEQYF. The CDR3 region has the DNA TGTGCCAGCAGCTTCGCGACAGGGGGTCACGAGCAGTACTTC. This chain uses TRBV5-4 with TRBJ2-7; 9 bases are a match to TRBD1. After removal of 2 bases from V and 5 bases from J, the junction contained 5 bases not matched to a gene. The CDR3 sequence is 14 residues long. Germline V gene data show CDR1 as SGHNT and CDR2 as YYREEE (reference sequence). Based on the CDR3 plus reference TRBV5-4 and TRBJ2-7, the full variable domain is ETGVTQSPTHLIKTRGQQVTLRCSSQSGHNTVSWYQQALGQGPQFIFQYYREEENGRGNFPPRFSGLQFPNYSSELNVNALELDDSALYLCASSFATGGHEQYFGPGTRLTVT.

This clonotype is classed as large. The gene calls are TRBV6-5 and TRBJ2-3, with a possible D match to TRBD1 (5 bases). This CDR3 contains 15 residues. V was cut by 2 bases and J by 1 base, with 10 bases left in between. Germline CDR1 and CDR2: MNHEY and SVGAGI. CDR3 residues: CASSYPQGGTDTQYF. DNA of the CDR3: TGTGCCAGCAGTTACCCGCAGGGTGGCACAGATACGCAGTATTTT.